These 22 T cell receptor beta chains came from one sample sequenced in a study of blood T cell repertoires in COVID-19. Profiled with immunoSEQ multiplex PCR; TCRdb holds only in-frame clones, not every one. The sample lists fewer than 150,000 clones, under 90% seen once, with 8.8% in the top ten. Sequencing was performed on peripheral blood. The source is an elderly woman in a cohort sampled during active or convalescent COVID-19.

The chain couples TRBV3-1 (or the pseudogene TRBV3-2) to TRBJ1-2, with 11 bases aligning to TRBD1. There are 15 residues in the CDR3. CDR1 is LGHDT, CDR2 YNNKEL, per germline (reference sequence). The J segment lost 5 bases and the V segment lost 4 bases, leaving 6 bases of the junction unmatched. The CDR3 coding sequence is TGTGCCAGCAGCCGTCCCGGGACAGGGGGGTATGGCTACACCTTC. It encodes CASSRPGTGGYGYTF.

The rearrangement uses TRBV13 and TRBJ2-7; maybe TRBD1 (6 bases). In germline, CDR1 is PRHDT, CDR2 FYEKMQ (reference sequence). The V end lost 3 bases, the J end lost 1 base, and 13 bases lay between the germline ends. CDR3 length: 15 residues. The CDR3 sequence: CASSFTRGSSYEQYF. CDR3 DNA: TGTGCCAGCAGCTTTACAAGGGGGTCATCCTACGAGCAGTACTTC.

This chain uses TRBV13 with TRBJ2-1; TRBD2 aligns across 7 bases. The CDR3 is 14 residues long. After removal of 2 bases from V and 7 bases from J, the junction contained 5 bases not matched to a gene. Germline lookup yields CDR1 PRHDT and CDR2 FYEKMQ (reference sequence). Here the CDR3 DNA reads TGTGCCAGCAGCTTACTCGGGGGGAGGAATGAGCAGTTCTTC. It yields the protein CASSLLGGRNEQFF.

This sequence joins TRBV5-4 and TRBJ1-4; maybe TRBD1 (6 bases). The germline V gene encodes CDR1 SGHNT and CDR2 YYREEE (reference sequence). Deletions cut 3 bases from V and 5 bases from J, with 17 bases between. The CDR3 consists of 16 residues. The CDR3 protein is CASSSLGDRSNEKLFF. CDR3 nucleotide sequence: TGTGCCAGCAGCTCGTTGGGTGACAGGTCAAATGAAAAACTGTTTTTT.

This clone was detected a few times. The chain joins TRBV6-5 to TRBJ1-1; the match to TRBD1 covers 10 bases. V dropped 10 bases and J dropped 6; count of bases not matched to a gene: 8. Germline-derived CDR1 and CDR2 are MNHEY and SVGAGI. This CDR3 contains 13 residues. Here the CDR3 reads CATKGQGISEAFF. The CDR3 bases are TGTGCCACAAAGGGACAGGGGATTTCTGAAGCTTTCTTT.

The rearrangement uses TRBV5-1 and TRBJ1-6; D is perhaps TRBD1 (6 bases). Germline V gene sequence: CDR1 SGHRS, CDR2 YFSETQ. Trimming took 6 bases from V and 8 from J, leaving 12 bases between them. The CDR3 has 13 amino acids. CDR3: CASTGGQHSPLHF. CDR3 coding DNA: TGCGCCAGCACCGGGGGGCAGCATTCACCCCTCCACTTT.

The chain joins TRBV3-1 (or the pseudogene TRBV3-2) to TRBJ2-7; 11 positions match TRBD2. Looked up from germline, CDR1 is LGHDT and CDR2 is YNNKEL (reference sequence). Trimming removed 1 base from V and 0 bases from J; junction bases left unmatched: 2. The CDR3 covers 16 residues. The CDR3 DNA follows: TGTGCCAGCAGCCAAGGAGGGACTAGCGGCTCCTACGAGCAGTACTTC. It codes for CASSQGGTSGSYEQYF.

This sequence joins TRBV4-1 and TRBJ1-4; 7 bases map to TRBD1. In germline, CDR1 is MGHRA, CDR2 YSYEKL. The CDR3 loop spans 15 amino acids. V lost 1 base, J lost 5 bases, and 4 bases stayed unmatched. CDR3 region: CASSQGDRPNEKLFF. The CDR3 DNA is TGCGCCAGCAGCCAAGGGGACAGACCGAATGAAAAACTGTTTTTT.

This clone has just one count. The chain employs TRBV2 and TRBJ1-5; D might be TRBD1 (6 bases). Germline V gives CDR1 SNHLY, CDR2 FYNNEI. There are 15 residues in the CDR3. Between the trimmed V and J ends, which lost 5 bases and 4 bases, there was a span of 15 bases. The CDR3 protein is CASSPPGHTNQPQHF. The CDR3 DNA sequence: TGTGCCAGCAGTCCACCGGGACATACTAATCAGCCCCAGCATTTT.

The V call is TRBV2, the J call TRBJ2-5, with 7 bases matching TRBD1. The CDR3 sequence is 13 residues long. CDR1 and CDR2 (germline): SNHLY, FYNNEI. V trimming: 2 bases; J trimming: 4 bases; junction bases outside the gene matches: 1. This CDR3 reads CASSEYRGETQYF. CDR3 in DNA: TGTGCCAGCAGTGAATACAGGGGAGAGACCCAGTACTTC.

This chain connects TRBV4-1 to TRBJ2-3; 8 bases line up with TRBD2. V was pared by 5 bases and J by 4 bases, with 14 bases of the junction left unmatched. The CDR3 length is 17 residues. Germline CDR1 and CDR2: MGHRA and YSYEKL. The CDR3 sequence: CASSTNWGLGVPDTQYF. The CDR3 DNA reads TGCGCCAGCAGCACAAATTGGGGACTAGGTGTCCCAGATACGCAGTATTTT.

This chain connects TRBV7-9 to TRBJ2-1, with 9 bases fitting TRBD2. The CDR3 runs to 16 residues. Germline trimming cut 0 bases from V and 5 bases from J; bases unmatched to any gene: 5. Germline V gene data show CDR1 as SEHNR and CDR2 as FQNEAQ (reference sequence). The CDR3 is CASSLAGASGDNEQFF. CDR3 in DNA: TGTGCCAGCAGCTTAGCCGGGGCTAGCGGGGACAATGAGCAGTTCTTC. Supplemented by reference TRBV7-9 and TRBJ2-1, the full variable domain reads DTGVSQNPRHKITKRGQNVTFRCDPISEHNRLYWYRQTLGQGPEFLTYFQNEAQLEKSRLLSDRFSAERPKGSFSTLEIQRTEQGDSAMYLCASSLAGASGDNEQFFGPGTRLTVL.

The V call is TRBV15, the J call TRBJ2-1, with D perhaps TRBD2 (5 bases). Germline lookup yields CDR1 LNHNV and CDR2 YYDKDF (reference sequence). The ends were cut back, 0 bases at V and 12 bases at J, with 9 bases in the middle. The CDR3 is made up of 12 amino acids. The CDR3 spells CATSRDGVVQFF. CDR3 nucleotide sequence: TGTGCCACCAGCAGAGACGGGGTTGTGCAGTTCTTC.

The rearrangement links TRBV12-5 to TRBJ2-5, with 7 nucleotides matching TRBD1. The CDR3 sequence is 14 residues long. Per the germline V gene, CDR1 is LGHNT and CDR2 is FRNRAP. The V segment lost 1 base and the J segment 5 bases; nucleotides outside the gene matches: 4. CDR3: CASGLEPGQETQYF. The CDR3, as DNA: TGTGCTAGTGGTTTGGAACCGGGACAGGAGACCCAGTACTTC.

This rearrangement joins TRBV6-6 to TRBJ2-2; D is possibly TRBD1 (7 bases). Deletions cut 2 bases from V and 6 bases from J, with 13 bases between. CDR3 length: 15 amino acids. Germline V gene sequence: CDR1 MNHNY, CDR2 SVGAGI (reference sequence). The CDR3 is CASSYNPRGAGELFF. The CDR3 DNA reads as TGTGCCAGCAGTTACAATCCCAGGGGGGCCGGGGAGCTGTTTTTT.

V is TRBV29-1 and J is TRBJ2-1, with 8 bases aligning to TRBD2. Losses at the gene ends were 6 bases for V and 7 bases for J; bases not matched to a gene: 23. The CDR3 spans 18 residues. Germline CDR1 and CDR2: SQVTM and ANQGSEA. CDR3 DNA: TGCAGCGTACAACGTGGCGGGGGGTCCCGCGGAATAACAAATGAGCAGTTCTTC. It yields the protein CSVQRGGGSRGITNEQFF.

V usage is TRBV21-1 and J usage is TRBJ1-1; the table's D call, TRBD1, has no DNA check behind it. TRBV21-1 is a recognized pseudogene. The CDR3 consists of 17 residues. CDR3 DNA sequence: TGTGCCAGCAGCAGCCGTGCGACAGGGGGTATGAACACTGAAGCTTTCTTT. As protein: CASSSRATGGMNTEAFF.

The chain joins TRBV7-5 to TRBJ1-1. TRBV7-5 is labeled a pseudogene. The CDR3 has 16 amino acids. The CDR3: CARSLVALIWDTEAFF. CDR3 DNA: TGTGCCAGAAGCTTAGTAGCCCTGATTTGGGACACTGAAGCTTTCTTT.

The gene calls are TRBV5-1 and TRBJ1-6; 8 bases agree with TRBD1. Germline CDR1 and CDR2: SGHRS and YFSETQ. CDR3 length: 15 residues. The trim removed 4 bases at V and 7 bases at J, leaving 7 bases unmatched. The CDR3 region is CASSLTDRVNSPLHF. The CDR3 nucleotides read TGCGCCAGCAGCCTCACGGACAGGGTAAATTCACCCCTCCACTTT.

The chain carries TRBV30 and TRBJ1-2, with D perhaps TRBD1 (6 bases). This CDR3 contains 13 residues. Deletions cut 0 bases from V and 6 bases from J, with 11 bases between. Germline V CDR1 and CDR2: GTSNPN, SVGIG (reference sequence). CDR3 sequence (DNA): TGTGCCTGGAGTGTACAACAGGGACATGGCTACACCTTC. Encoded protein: CAWSVQQGHGYTF.

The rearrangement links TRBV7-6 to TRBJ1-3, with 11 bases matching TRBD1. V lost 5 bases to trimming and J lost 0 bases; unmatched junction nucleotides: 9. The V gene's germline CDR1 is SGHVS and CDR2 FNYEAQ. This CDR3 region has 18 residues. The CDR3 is CASSTRTGGISSGNTIYF. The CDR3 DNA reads TGTGCCAGCAGCACCCGGACAGGGGGCATAAGCTCTGGAAACACCATATATTTT.

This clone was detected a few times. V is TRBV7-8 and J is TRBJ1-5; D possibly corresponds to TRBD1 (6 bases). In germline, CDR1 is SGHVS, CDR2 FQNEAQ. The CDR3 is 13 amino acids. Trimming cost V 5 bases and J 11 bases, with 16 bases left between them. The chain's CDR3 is CASSKGQRTAQHF. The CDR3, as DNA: TGTGCCAGCAGCAAGGGACAACGAACGGCCCAGCATTTT.